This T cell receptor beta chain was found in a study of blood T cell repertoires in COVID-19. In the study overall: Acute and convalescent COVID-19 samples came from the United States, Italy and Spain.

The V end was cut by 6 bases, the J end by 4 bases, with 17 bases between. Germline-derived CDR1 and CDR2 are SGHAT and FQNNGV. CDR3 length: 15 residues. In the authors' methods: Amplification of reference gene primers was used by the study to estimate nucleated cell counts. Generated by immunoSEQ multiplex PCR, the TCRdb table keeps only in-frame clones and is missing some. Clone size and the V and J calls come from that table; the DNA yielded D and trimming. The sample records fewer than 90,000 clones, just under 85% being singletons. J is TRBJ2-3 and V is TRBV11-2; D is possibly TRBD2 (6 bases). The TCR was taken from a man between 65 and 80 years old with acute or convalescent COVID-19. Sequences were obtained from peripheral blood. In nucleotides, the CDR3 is TGTGCCAGCAGAAAGGTTGGCGGGACCCCAGATACGCAGTATTTT. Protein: CASRKVGGTPDTQYF.